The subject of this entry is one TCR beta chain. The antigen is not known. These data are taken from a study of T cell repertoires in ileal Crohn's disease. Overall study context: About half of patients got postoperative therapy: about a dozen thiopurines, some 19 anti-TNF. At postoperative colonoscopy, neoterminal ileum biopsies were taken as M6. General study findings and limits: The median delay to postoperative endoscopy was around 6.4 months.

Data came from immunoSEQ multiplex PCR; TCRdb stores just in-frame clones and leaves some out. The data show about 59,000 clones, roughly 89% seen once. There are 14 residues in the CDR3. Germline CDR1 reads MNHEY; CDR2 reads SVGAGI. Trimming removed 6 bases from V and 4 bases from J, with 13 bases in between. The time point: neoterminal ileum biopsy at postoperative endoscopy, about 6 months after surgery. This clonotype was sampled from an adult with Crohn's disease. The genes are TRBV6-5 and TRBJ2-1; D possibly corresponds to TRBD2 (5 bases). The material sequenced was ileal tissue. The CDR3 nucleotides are TGTGCCAGCAGCCCCGGACTGGTGTACAATGAGCAGTTCTTC. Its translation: CASSPGLVYNEQFF.